These 19 T cell receptor beta chains were sequenced from one sample in a study of blood T cells in healthy people across ages. Primers used in a second PCR of about 7 to 11 cycles were a sample-barcoded 5' primer and a J-beta primer mix. TCRdb reprocessed the 5' RACE reads via MiXCR and lists one record per CDR3 protein. The sample contains just under 750,000 distinct CDR3 sequences, over 20% of which appear only once. Specimen: blood. These receptors all stem from a man between 70 and 80 years old in good health.

The table lists this clonotype with a few counts. The CDR3 bases are TGTGCCAGCAGCCCTGGGCAACTGCCCTATGGCTACACCTTC. Translated, it gives CASSPGQLPYGYTF. This chain uses TRBV12-3 or TRBV12-4 with TRBJ1-2; D not certain. CDR3 length: 14 residues. V was shortened by 6 bases and J by 4 bases, with 15 bases between the two germline ends.

This chain links TRBV20-1 with TRBJ2-3; D uncertain. Looked up from germline, CDR1 is DFQATT and CDR2 is SNEGSKA (reference sequence). This CDR3 contains 11 residues. DNA of the CDR3: TGCAGCGTTAACAAGGCAGATACGCAGTATTTT. This sequence encodes CSVNKADTQYF.

This clonotype was detected a few times. This chain uses TRBV5-1 with TRBJ2-1; a possible D gene is TRBD2 (5 bases). V was shortened by 2 bases and J by 7 bases, with 16 bases between the two germline ends. The CDR3 is 15 amino acids. Per the germline V gene, CDR1 is SGHRS and CDR2 is YFSETQ. CDR3 protein: CASSLPGRGANEQFF. CDR3 in DNA: TGCGCCAGCAGCTTACCCGGTCGGGGTGCAAATGAGCAGTTCTTC.

The rearrangement uses TRBV30 and TRBJ2-5, with TRBD1 identical over 7 bases. The CDR3 loop spans 15 amino acids. Germline CDR1 GTSNPN, CDR2 SVGIG (reference sequence). V shed 3 bases, J shed 2 bases, and the junction held 9 bases outside the gene matches. The CDR3 coding sequence is TGTGCCTGGAGCCCAGACAGGGCGCTACAAGAGACCCAGTACTTC. Translation gives CAWSPDRALQETQYF.

This clonotype showed up just a few times. The rearrangement uses TRBV12-3 or TRBV12-4 and TRBJ2-2; TRBD2 aligns across 12 bases. V dropped 3 bases and J dropped 6; count of bases not matched to a gene: 2. The CDR3 has 15 residues. The CDR3 loop reads CASSLLAGGSGELFF. The DNA for the CDR3 is TGTGCCAGCAGTTTGCTAGCGGGAGGGTCCGGGGAGCTGTTTTTT.

This clonotype was recorded a few times. The chain has TRBV6-5 and TRBJ2-1; 16 bases are shared with TRBD2. Trimming at V came to 4 bases and at J to 9 bases, leaving 9 bases not matched to a gene. The CDR3 spans 17 residues. The germline V gene has CDR1 MNHEY and CDR2 SVGAGI. The DNA of the CDR3 is TGTGCCAGCAGTTTCCTGGGACTAGCGGGAGGGTTAGGTGAGCAGTTCTTC. Residues: CASSFLGLAGGLGEQFF.

The rearrangement uses TRBV3-1 and TRBJ1-4; TRBD1 matches 7 bases. The J segment lost 0 bases and the V segment lost 9 bases, leaving 4 bases of the junction unmatched. The CDR3 extends over 14 amino acids. Germline lookup yields CDR1 LGHDT and CDR2 YNNKEL (reference sequence). The DNA of the CDR3 is TGTGCCAGTTGGGACAGTGCAACTAATGAAAAACTGTTTTTT. It yields the protein CASWDSATNEKLFF. Combining the CDR3 with reference TRBV3-1 and TRBJ1-4 gives the whole variable domain DTAVSQTPKYLVTQMGNDKSIKCEQNLGHDTMYWYKQDSKKFLKIMFSYNNKELIINETVPNRFSPKSPDKAHLNLHINSLELGDSAVYFCASWDSATNEKLFFGSGTQLSVL.

This clonotype was detected only a few times. The chain couples TRBV28 to TRBJ2-4; D could derive from TRBD1 or TRBD2 (6 bases each). This CDR3 contains 15 residues. The V gene lost 4 bases and the J gene lost 4 bases, with 14 bases spanning the gap. Per the germline V gene, CDR1 is MDHEN and CDR2 is SYDVKM. The CDR3, as DNA: TGTGCCAGCAGTTCCTCCCGGGGGCAAAAAAACATTCAGTACTTC. Translated: CASSSSRGQKNIQYF. The variable domain in full, completed from reference TRBV28 and TRBJ2-4, reads DVKVTQSSRYLVKRTGEKVFLECVQDMDHENMFWYRQDPGLGLRLIYFSYDVKMKEKGDIPEGYSVSREKKERFSLILESASTNQTSMYLCASSSSRGQKNIQYFGAGTRLSVL.

The chain links TRBV5-1 to TRBJ2-5, with unresolved D. Germline V CDR1 and CDR2: SGHRS, YFSETQ. This CDR3 is 13 amino acids long. Deletions cut 1 base from V and 2 bases from J, with 6 bases between. The CDR3 DNA is TGCGCCAGCAGCTTGTTGACACAAGAGACCCAGTACTTC. Encoded protein: CASSLLTQETQYF.

The genes are TRBV7-8 and TRBJ1-4; 8 bases are shared with TRBD1. Germline loops: CDR1 SGHVS, CDR2 FQNEAQ. V shed 5 bases, J shed 10 bases, and the junction held 9 bases outside the gene matches. This CDR3 contains 14 residues. The CDR3 sequence is CASSAQGAVGKLFF. CDR3 DNA sequence: TGTGCCAGCAGCGCCCAGGGGGCTGTCGGAAAACTGTTTTTT.

The chain carries TRBV20-1 and TRBJ2-1; tentative D call: TRBD2 (6 bases). CDR3 length: 14 amino acids. The V end was cut by 3 bases, the J end by 2 bases, with 11 bases between. The germline V gene has CDR1 DFQATT and CDR2 SNEGSKA (reference sequence). The CDR3 is CSASRGGAYNEQFF. DNA for the CDR3: TGCAGTGCTAGTCGGGGCGGGGCCTACAATGAGCAGTTCTTC.

This clonotype was detected only a few times. V usage is TRBV29-1 and J usage is TRBJ1-2, with a possible D match to TRBD1 (6 bases). The germline V gene has CDR1 SQVTM and CDR2 ANQGSEA. This CDR3 has 14 residues. Trimming took off 3 bases at V and 2 bases at J, with 13 bases between the two ends. The CDR3 DNA is TGCAGCGTTGATGTTGGGGGGGCCAACTATGGCTACACCTTC. This codes for CSVDVGGANYGYTF.

This clonotype has at least ten counts. The CDR3 DNA reads as TGTGCCAGCAGCAGGGGGGGACGGATCTATGGCTACACCTTC. Encoded protein: CASSRGGRIYGYTF. The chain carries TRBV28 and TRBJ1-2; 7 bases align to TRBD1. Looked up from germline, CDR1 is MDHEN and CDR2 is SYDVKM. The J segment lost 4 bases and the V segment lost 6 bases, leaving 8 bases of the junction unmatched. This CDR3 is 14 amino acids long.

This clonotype was seen only a few times. J is TRBJ1-1 and V is TRBV7-7, with D perhaps matching TRBD1 (6 bases). V was cut by 4 bases and J by 13 bases, with 16 bases left in between. Germline assignment: CDR1 SSHAT and CDR2 FNYEAQ (reference sequence). The CDR3 covers 12 residues. The CDR3 sequence: CASSSLGGDIFF. The DNA for the CDR3 is TGTGCCAGCAGCTCGCTGGGGGGGGACATTTTCTTT.

The rearrangement links TRBV3-1 to TRBJ1-2; a possible D gene is TRBD1 (6 bases). The CDR3 covers 16 residues. Germline V lookup: CDR1 LGHDT, CDR2 YNNKEL (reference sequence). Trimming cost V 4 bases and J 6 bases, with 21 bases left between them. This CDR3 reads CASSRALRAGDNGYTF. CDR3 bases: TGTGCCAGCAGCCGGGCGCTGAGGGCAGGGGATAATGGCTACACCTTC.

As for this clonotype: An end of the junction does not agree with germline; a read error may underlie this. The chain has TRBV12-3 or TRBV12-4 and TRBJ2-3, with TRBD1 matching over 7 bases. CDR3 size: 15 residues. The CDR3: CASSSVGQSTDPQYF. The CDR3 region has the DNA TGTGCCAGCAGTTCGGTGGGACAGAGCACAGATCCGCAGTATTTT.

The chain employs TRBV28 and TRBJ2-7, with 9 bases that match TRBD1. The CDR3 has 17 amino acids. Germline CDR1 and CDR2: MDHEN and SYDVKM. V gave up 6 bases and J gave up 0 bases; unmatched junction bases: 12. CDR3 loop: CASSLDRGGYSSYEQYF. CDR3 coding DNA: TGTGCCAGCAGCCTTGACAGGGGGGGTTATAGCTCCTACGAGCAGTACTTC.

This clonotype was seen only a few times. V is TRBV7-2 and J is TRBJ1-2; 12 nucleotides line up with TRBD1. CDR1 and CDR2 (germline): SGHTA, FQGNSA. Germline trimming cut 4 bases from V and 3 bases from J; bases unmatched to any gene: 9. This CDR3 spans 17 amino acids. The CDR3 region has the DNA TGTGCCAGCAGCTCTGGGGGACAGGGGGCTCTCGACTATGGCTACACCTTC. Amino acids: CASSSGGQGALDYGYTF.

The V and J genes are TRBV5-1 and TRBJ2-3; 8 bases are a match to TRBD2. V shed 2 bases and J 1 base; nucleotides not matched to a gene: 6. CDR1 SGHRS and CDR2 YFSETQ come from the germline V gene. The CDR3 has 16 residues. The CDR3 region is CASSLAGDPRTDTQYF. CDR3 in DNA: TGCGCCAGCAGCTTAGCGGGAGACCCACGCACAGATACGCAGTATTTT.